This T cell receptor (beta chain) was documented in a study of T-cell memory formation after mild COVID-19. The 5'RACE method, run with constant-segment primers, produced TCR alpha and TCR beta cDNA libraries (carrying sample barcodes and UMIs). TCRdb re-analysed the 5' RACE reads in MiXCR, keeping a single row per CDR3 protein. The sample records about 560,000 distinct CDR3 sequences, roughly 17% being singletons. On this clonotype itself: The target antigen is unknown.

Notes on the study in general: Cross-reactive memory apparently joined, as some responding clones appeared in pre-infection memory. Whereas later expanders leaned CD4+, clones contracting day 15 to 85 showed a balanced CD4/CD8 makeup.

J lost 1 base, V lost 4 bases, and 15 bases had no gene match. This CDR3 contains 18 residues. Germline CDR1 SGHRS, CDR2 YFSETQ. The sequence was collected from an adult woman who had mild COVID-19 (a few samples of this study predate the infection). Cell type and time point are not known. Sample: PBMCs or a T cell subset sorted from them (not recorded which). This chain uses TRBV5-1 with TRBJ2-5; 8 bases line up with TRBD1. DNA of the CDR3: TGCGCCAGCAGCCAACCCCCAGGACAGGGATGGGGCCAAGAGACCCAGTACTTC. Protein: CASSQPPGQGWGQETQYF.